Sequencing of this T cell receptor beta chain was carried out in a study of CD8 T cells in ankylosing spondylitis. Study-level results: Characteristic, it appeared, of ankylosing spondylitis blood was a TCR beta motif of 7 or 8 highly homologous variants.

This clonotype has ten or more counts. Its antigen is unidentified. The V and J ends lost 1 base and 8 bases respectively, with 15 bases between them. This CDR3 spans 15 amino acids. Germline V CDR1 and CDR2: MGHRA, YSYEKL. A single record per CDR3 protein comes from TCRdb applying MiXCR to the 5' RACE reads. The repertoire holds some 240,000 distinct CDR3 sequences, with around 6.6% as singletons. The sequence came from a male donor with ankylosing spondylitis. Sample: blood, either unsorted or a sorted T cell fraction (not recorded which). The rearrangement uses TRBV4-1 and TRBJ2-1; TRBD1 or TRBD2 may be the D gene (5 bases each). The chain's CDR3 is CASSQVGGMADEQFF. CDR3 DNA: TGCGCCAGCAGCCAAGTTGGGGGAATGGCCGATGAGCAGTTCTTC.